This T cell receptor (beta chain) is from a study of T-cell reconstitution after alpha-beta-depleted transplantation in children. Study-wide results and caveats: T-cell numbers and diversity one year post-transplant derived largely from freshly generated T cells. Recipient T cells and thymic progenitors that survived were the source of the high TCRbeta diversity seen at day 60 in some patients.

The authors prepared the TCRbeta library with unique molecular identifiers. TCRdb reprocessed the PCR reads with MiXCR, giving one entry per CDR3 protein. The sample lists about 600,000 distinct CDR3 sequences, around 23% occurring once. The CDR3 length is 13 residues. V lost 4 bases and J 4 bases, leaving 10 bases between the germline ends. Germline assignment: CDR1 KGHSH and CDR2 LQKENI. A few counts support this clonotype. Antigen specificity is unknown. The receptor comes from a boy in the first two years of life who had a stem cell transplant for acute myeloid leukemia, so the T cells may come from the graft donor. Sequenced here: PBMCs, mostly from graft donor cells, sampled 360 days after TCRalphabeta/CD19-depleted stem cell transplant. The chain combines TRBV18 with TRBJ1-2; D may be TRBD1 (5 bases). Here the CDR3 reads CASSLDMTYGYTF. The CDR3 region has the DNA TGTGCCAGCTCACTGGACATGACCTATGGCTACACCTTC.